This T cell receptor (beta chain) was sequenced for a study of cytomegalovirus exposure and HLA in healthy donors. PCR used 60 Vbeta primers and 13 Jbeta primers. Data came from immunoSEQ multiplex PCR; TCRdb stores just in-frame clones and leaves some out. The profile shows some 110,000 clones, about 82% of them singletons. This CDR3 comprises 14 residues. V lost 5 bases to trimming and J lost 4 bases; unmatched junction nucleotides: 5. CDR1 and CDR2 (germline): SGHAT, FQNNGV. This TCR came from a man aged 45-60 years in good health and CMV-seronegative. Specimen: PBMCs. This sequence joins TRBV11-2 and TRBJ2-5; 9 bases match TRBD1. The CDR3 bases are TGTGCCAGCAGCCAACGGACAGGGGTAGAGACCCAGTACTTC. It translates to CASSQRTGVETQYF.